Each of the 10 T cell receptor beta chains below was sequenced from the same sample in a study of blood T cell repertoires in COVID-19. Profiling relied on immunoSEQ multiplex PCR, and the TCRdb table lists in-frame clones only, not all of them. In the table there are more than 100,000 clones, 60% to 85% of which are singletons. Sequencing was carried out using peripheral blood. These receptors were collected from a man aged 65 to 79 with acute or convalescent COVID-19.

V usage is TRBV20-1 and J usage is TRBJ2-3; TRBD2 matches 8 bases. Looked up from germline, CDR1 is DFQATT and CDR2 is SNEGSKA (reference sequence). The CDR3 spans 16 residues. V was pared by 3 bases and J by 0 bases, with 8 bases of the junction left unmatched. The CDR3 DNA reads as TGCAGTGCTAGTGAGAGCGGGGGCCCTAGCACAGATACGCAGTATTTT. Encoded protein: CSASESGGPSTDTQYF.

In nucleotides, the CDR3 is TGTGCCAGCAGCCCCGGGACAGGGAGGGTTCACTATGGCTACACCTTC. Protein sequence: CASSPGTGRVHYGYTF. The chain uses TRBV7-2 and TRBJ1-2; 9 bases are a match to TRBD1. The CDR3 consists of 16 residues. The junction had 10 bases not matched to a gene; V was cut back by 5 bases and J by 3 bases. Germline V gene sequence: CDR1 SGHTA, CDR2 FQGNSA.

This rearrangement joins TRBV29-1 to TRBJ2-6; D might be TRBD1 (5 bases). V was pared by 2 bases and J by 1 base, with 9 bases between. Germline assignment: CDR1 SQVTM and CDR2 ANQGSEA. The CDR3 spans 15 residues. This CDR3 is CSVENSGSGANVLTF. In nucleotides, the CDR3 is TGCAGCGTTGAAAACTCAGGGTCTGGGGCCAACGTCCTGACTTTC.

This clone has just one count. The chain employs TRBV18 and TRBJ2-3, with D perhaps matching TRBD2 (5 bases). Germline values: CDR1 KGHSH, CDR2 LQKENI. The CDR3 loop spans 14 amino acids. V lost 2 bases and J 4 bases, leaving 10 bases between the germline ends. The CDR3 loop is CASSPVLASDTQYF. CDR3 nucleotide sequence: TGTGCCAGCTCACCAGTCCTAGCATCAGATACGCAGTATTTT.

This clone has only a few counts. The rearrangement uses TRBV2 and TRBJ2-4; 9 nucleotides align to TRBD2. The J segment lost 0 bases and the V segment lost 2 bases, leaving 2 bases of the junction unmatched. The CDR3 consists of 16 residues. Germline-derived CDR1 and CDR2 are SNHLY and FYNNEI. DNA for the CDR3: TGTGCCAGCAGTGAAAGTAGCGGGGGAGCCAAAAACATTCAGTACTTC. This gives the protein CASSESSGGAKNIQYF.

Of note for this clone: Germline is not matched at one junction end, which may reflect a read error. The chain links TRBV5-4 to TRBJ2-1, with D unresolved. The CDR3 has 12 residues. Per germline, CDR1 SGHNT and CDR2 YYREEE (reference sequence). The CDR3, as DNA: TGTGCCAGCAGGAGCTCCTACAGTGAGCAGTTCTTC. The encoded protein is CASRSSYSEQFF.

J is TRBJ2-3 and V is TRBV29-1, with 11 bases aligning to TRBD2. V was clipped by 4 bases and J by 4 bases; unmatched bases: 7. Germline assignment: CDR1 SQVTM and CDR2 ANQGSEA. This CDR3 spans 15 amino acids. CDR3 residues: CSVVLAGGRADTQYF. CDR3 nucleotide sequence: TGCAGCGTTGTTCTAGCGGGGGGTCGGGCAGATACGCAGTATTTT.

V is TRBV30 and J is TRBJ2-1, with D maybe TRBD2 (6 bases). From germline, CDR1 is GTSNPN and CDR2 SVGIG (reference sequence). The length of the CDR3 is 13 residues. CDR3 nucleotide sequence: TGTGCAACTCCGGGACTCATGGGAGATGAGCAGTTCTTC. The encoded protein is CATPGLMGDEQFF.

CDR3 sequence: CASSREGETQYF. In DNA, the CDR3 is TGTGCCAGCAGCCGTGAGGGAGAGACCCAGTACTTC. This chain uses TRBV14 with TRBJ2-5; tentatively, D is TRBD2 (5 bases). Germline V gene sequence: CDR1 SGHDN, CDR2 FVKESK. The CDR3 has 12 amino acids. Trimming took off 4 bases at V and 4 bases at J, with 7 bases between the two ends.

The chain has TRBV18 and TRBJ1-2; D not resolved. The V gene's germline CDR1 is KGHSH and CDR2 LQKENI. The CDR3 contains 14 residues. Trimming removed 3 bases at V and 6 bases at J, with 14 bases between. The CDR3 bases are TGTGCCAGCTCACCTGCCAGCGGTAGCCATGGCTACACCTTC. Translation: CASSPASGSHGYTF.